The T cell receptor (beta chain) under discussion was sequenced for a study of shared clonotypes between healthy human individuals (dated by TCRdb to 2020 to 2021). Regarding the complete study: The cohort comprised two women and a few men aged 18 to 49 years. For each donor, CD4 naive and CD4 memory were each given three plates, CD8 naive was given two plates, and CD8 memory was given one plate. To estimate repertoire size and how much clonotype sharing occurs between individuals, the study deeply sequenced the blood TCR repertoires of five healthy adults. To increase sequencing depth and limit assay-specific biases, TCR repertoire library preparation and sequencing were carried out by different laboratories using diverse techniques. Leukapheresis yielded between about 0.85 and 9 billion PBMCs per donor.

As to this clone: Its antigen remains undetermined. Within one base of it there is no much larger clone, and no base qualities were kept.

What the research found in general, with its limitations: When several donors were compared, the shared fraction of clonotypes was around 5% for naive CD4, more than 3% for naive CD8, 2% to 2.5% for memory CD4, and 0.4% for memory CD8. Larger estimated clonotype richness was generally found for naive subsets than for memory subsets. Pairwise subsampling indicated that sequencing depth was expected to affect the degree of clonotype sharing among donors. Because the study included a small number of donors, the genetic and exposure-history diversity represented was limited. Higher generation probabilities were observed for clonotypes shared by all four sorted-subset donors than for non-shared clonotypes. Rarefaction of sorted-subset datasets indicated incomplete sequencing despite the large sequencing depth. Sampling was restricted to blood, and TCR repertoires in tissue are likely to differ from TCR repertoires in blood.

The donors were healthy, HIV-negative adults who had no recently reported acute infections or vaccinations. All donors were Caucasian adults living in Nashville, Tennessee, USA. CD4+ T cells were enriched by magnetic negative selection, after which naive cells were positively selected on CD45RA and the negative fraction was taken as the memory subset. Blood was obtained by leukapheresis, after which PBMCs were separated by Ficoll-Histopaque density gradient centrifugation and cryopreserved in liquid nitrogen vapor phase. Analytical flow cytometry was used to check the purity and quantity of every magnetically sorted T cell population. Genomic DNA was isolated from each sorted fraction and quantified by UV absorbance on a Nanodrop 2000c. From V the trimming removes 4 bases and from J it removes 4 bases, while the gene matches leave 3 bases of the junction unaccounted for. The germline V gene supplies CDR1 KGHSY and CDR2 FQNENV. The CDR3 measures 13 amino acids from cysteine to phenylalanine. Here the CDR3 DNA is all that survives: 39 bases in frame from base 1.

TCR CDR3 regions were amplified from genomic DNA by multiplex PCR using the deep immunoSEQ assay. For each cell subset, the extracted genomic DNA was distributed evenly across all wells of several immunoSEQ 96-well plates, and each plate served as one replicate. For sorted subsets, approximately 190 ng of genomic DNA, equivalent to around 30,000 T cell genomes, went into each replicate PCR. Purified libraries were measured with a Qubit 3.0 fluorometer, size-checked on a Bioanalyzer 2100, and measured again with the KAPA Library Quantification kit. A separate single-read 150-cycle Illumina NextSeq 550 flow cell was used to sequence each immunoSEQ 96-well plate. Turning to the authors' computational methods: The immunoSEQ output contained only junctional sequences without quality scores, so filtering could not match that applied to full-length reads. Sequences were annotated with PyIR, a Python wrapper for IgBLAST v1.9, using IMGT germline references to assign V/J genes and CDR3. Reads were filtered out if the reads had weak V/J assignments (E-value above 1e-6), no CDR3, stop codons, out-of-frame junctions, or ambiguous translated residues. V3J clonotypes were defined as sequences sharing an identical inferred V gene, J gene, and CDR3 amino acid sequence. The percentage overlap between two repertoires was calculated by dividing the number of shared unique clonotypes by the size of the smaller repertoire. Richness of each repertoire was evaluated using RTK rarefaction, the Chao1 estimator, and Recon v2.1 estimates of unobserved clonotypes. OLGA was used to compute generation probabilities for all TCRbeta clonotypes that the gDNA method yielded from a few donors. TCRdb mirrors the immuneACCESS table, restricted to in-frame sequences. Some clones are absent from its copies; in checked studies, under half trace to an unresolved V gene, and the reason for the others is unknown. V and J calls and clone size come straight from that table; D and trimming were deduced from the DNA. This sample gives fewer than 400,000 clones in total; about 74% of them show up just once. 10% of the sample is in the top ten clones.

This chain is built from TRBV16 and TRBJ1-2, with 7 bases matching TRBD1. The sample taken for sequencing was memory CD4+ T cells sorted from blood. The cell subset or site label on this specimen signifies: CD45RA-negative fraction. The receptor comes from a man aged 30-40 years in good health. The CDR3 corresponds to CASSRTGGYGYTF. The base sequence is TGTGCCAGCAGCCGGACAGGTGGCTATGGCTACACCTTC.